This TCR beta chain was sequenced in a study of identical twins. Germline CDR1 and CDR2: SNHLY and FYNNEI. The CDR3 spans 12 residues. V lost 4 bases and J 6 bases, leaving 9 bases between the germline ends. One entry per CDR3 protein, called by TCRdb with MiXCR from the 5' RACE reads. The data contain about 530,000 distinct CDR3 sequences, approximately 20% of them singletons. Healthy Caucasians were all of the donors. This clonotype was seen a handful of times. Its antigen is still unknown. Findings and caveats of the study: The study reached conclusions through statistical analysis that was cross-sectional, not following the same donors. Excess low generation probability was seen in twin-shared out-of-frame alpha sequences.

These sequences were also reported in another study, on yellow fever vaccine responses in identical twins. That source notes: A vaccine T cell response that seemed partly convergent and partly personalized was reported in twins.

This rearrangement joins TRBV2 to TRBJ1-1; D unresolved. The sequence was collected from a woman between 18 and 29 years old in good health. Sequenced sample: CD4+ T cells sorted from blood. As DNA, the CDR3 is TGTGCCAGCAGTGTTTCAACTGCTGAAGCTTTCTTT. Translation: CASSVSTAEAFF.